This is a list of T cell receptor beta chains from one sample in a study of CD8 T cells in Susac syndrome. TCRdb fed the immunoSEQ multiplex PCR reads into MiXCR, producing one record per CDR3 protein. Of about 84,000 distinct CDR3 sequences listed, 96% were seen once; the top ten hold approximately 0.42%. The sequencing sample was made of CD8+ T cells from PBMCs. The source of these receptors is a human donor with Susac syndrome. Each CDR3 is given without its conserved first and last residue.

V gene	J gene	CDR3 length	CDR3 protein
TRBV20-1	TRBJ2-4	11	SARPQGENIQY
TRBV29-1	TRBJ2-1	12	SVEGGVPNNEQF
TRBV21-1	TRBJ2-5	11	ASSKDYQETQY
TRBV9	TRBJ2-4	14	ASSARTGEGKNIQY
TRBV29-1	TRBJ2-2	12	SASGTGYTGELF
TRBV24-1	TRBJ2-7	10	ATSDLLGEQY
TRBV6-2/TRBV6-3	TRBJ1-5	11	ASTGQGAKPQH
TRBV4-3	TRBJ2-1	13	ASRTPSDPYNEQF
TRBV27	TRBJ2-1	12	ASRTSGRANEQF
TRBV29-1	TRBJ1-1	12	SVEDPEINTEAF
TRBV5-6	TRBJ2-7	13	ASSFPGTKTYEQY
TRBV4-1	TRBJ2-2	13	ASSPPTVPTGELF
TRBV4-2	TRBJ2-5	14	ASSPLLAGDEETQY
TRBV9	TRBJ2-3	13	ASSLPGDSLGTQY
TRBV6-6	TRBJ2-2	10	ASVADTGELF
TRBV28	TRBJ2-3	13	ASRAGAEPVHTQY
TRBV6-2/TRBV6-3	TRBJ1-5	12	ASSYVGLHQPQH
TRBV18	TRBJ2-1	15	ASSHYRARGPALRGF
TRBV5-1	TRBJ2-6	15	ASSLTGLASGANVLT
TRBV29-1	TRBJ2-1	12	SVRREGLYNEQF
TRBV9	TRBJ2-5	11	ASSVEDRETQY
TRBV18	TRBJ2-3	12	ASSTGTGTDTQY
TRBV27	TRBJ2-1	14	ASSPPIGTAYNEQF
TRBV5-6	TRBJ1-1	11	ASSLSSDTEAF
TRBV9	TRBJ2-3	14	ASSPEGEPHTDTQY
TRBV27	TRBJ2-3	12	ASGWGVITDTQY
TRBV7-9	TRBJ2-5	10	ASSLQPETQY
TRBV4-3	TRBJ2-1	13	ASSTQWDSYNEQF
TRBV5-6	TRBJ2-1	10	ASSFLSNEQF
TRBV9	TRBJ1-4	11	ASSPGRDEKLF
TRBV29-1	TRBJ2-1	14	SVDFWSPLEFNEQF
TRBV6-1	TRBJ2-6	15	ASSQFLGDSGANVLT
TRBV12-3/TRBV12-4	TRBJ2-2	12	ASRRDTYTGELF
TRBV21-1	TRBJ1-5	13	ASIYLEGCNQPQH
TRBV6-1	TRBJ2-5	14	ASSRRTSGRGQTQY
TRBV19	TRBJ2-7	12	ASSTLGQVYEQY
TRBV13	TRBJ1-2	12	ASPGTGVKDGYT
TRBV5-4	TRBJ2-2	10	ASSLGEEELF
TRBV11-1	TRBJ2-7	14	ASSLGTGGANYEQY
TRBV2	TRBJ2-1	13	ASSELAGGRDEQF
TRBV5-1	TRBJ2-6	15	ASSSQGLLGGANVLT
TRBV13	TRBJ1-1	11	ASSSGRYTEAF
TRBV4-3	TRBJ1-5	11	ASSQGEGQPQH
TRBV2	TRBJ2-1	16	ASSEALVGWLVDNEQF
TRBV11-1	TRBJ2-3	9	ASSLWDTQY
TRBV29-1	TRBJ2-2	11	SVSHDSTGELF
TRBV15	TRBJ2-7	11	ATSSPTRTRLG
TRBV7-3	TRBJ1-1	14	ASSSGQGLMNTEAF
TRBV25-1	TRBJ2-3	12	ASGLAGSTDTQY
TRBV30	TRBJ2-7	13	AWSVHSQGAYEQY
TRBV5-6	TRBJ2-5	13	ASSLVKPWGETQY
TRBV6-5	TRBJ1-5	13	ASSYAQGGNQPQH